The 12 T cell receptor beta chains below come from one sample, sequenced in a study of Ad26.COV2.S vaccination and SARS-CoV-2 variants. Profiling relied on immunoSEQ multiplex PCR, and the TCRdb table lists in-frame clones only, not all of them. The sample contains roughly 420,000 clones, 88% of which appear only once. The treatment denotes: around 19 received Ad26.COV2.S at low or high dose, single or two shots; several received placebo; per-sample allocation not given. Day 63 after the first vaccine or placebo injection was the time point for sampling. The sequencing here drew on peripheral blood, taken in a trial of Ad26.COV2.S vaccine versus placebo. These receptors were taken from a person between 18 and 60 years old who received the Ad26.COV2.S COVID-19 vaccine or a placebo.

The chain uses TRBV5-6 and TRBJ2-1; D ambiguous. The ends were cut back, 4 bases at V and 6 bases at J, with 5 bases in the middle. CDR3 size: 11 residues. The germline V gene encodes CDR1 SGHDT and CDR2 YYEEEE. The DNA of the CDR3 is TGTGCCAGCAGCCAATCCAATGAGCAGTTCTTC. Protein sequence: CASSQSNEQFF.

The CDR3 loop reads CASSLVTIGGGEQYF. As DNA, the CDR3 is TGCGCCAGCAGCTTGGTTACAATAGGGGGCGGCGAGCAGTACTTC. The J gene is TRBJ2-7, the V gene TRBV5-1; 7 nucleotides agree with TRBD1. This CDR3 comprises 15 residues. CDR1 is SGHRS, CDR2 YFSETQ, per germline. The J segment lost 6 bases and the V segment lost 0 bases, leaving 9 bases of the junction unmatched.

The genes are TRBV7-3 and TRBJ2-5; D not resolved. The CDR3 extends over 14 amino acids. V was shortened by 4 bases and J by 4 bases, with 13 bases between the two germline ends. Germline CDR1 and CDR2: SGHTA and FQGTGA. The CDR3 DNA sequence: TGTGCCAGCAGCTCCTCTCCAGGAACAGAGACCCAGTACTTC. It is translated as CASSSSPGTETQYF. Variable domain in full (rest from reference TRBV7-3 and TRBJ2-5): GAGVSQTPSNKVTEKGKYVELRCDPISGHTALYWYRQSLGQGPEFLIYFQGTGAADDSGLPNDRFFAVRPEGSVSTLKIQRTERGDSAVYLCASSSSPGTETQYFGPGTRLLVL.

This sequence joins TRBV24-1 and TRBJ2-7; 7 bases agree with TRBD1. Germline CDR1 is KGHDR and CDR2 is SFDVKD. V gave up 2 bases and J gave up 3 bases; unmatched junction bases: 9. This CDR3 comprises 16 residues. The CDR3 loop is CATSDWGNRGSYEQYF. CDR3 nucleotides: TGTGCCACCAGTGATTGGGGGAACAGGGGTAGCTACGAGCAGTACTTC.

V is TRBV19 and J is TRBJ1-1, with no clear D. This CDR3 contains 12 residues. The germline V and J ends were trimmed by 6 bases and 1 base, with 6 bases remaining between them. Germline CDR1 is LNHDA and CDR2 is SQIVND (reference sequence). The CDR3 region is CASREGNTEAFF. Here the CDR3 DNA reads TGTGCCAGTAGAGAGGGGAACACTGAAGCTTTCTTT.

The CDR3 spells CAWSVRKGAGGQPQHF. CDR3 DNA: TGTGCCTGGAGTGTACGTAAGGGGGCAGGAGGACAGCCCCAGCATTTT. V gene TRBV30 combines with J gene TRBJ1-5; 7 bases map to TRBD1. Germline lookup yields CDR1 GTSNPN and CDR2 SVGIG (reference sequence). There are 16 residues in the CDR3. V lost 0 bases and J lost 7; bases outside the gene matches: 12.

The rearrangement links TRBV7-9 to TRBJ1-2; D is possibly TRBD1 (6 bases). The CDR3 is 15 residues long. V lost 4 bases to trimming and J lost 8 bases, with 20 bases between them. Germline V CDR1 and CDR2: SEHNR, FQNEAQ (reference sequence). CDR3 sequence (DNA): TGTGCCAGCAGCTCCTCCTTACAGGGCCCGGGGGGCTACACCTTC. Residues: CASSSSLQGPGGYTF.

The J gene is TRBJ1-6, the V gene TRBV4-2; 10 bases match TRBD1. The V segment lost 6 bases and the J segment 7 bases; nucleotides outside the gene matches: 6. The CDR3 is 15 residues long. Germline CDR1 LGHNA, CDR2 YNFKEQ. The chain's CDR3 is CASSEGQGKNSPLHF. CDR3 coding DNA: TGTGCCAGCAGTGAGGGACAGGGGAAAAATTCACCCCTCCACTTT.

In regard to this clone: This same CDR3 is encoded by further DNA sequences in the sample. The rearrangement uses TRBV20-1 and TRBJ2-7, with D hard to call. Germline loops: CDR1 DFQATT, CDR2 SNEGSKA (reference sequence). There are 11 residues in the CDR3. V was cut by 1 base and J by 1 base, with 2 bases left in between. CDR3: CSARGSYEQYF. The DNA of the CDR3 is TGCAGTGCTAGAGGATCCTACGAGCAGTACTTC.

The chain couples TRBV15 to TRBJ2-3, with D possibly matching TRBD1 (6 bases). Trimming took off 0 bases at V and 2 bases at J, with 15 bases between the two ends. CDR3 length: 17 residues. Germline CDR1 and CDR2: LNHNV and YYDKDF (reference sequence). The CDR3 nucleotides read TGTGCCACCAGCAGAGAAGGGGTCAGGGGATACACAGATACGCAGTATTTT. It is translated as CATSREGVRGYTDTQYF.

The chain recombines TRBV28 with TRBJ2-7; the D is unclear. V shed 2 bases and J shed 2 bases, with 10 bases lying between them. In germline, CDR1 is MDHEN, CDR2 SYDVKM. The CDR3 has 14 amino acids. The CDR3 region has the DNA TGTGCCAGCAGTTTAAGGCTCAATACCTACGAGCAGTACTTC. This sequence encodes CASSLRLNTYEQYF.

The rearrangement uses TRBV7-2 and TRBJ2-2; 9 positions agree with TRBD2. This CDR3 comprises 16 residues. V was pared by 6 bases and J by 4 bases, with 9 bases of the junction left unmatched. Per the germline V gene, CDR1 is SGHTA and CDR2 is FQGNSA. The CDR3 bases are TGTGCCAGCAGTCCTGATAGCGGGGGCCCCACCGGGGAGCTGTTTTTT. The encoded protein is CASSPDSGGPTGELFF.